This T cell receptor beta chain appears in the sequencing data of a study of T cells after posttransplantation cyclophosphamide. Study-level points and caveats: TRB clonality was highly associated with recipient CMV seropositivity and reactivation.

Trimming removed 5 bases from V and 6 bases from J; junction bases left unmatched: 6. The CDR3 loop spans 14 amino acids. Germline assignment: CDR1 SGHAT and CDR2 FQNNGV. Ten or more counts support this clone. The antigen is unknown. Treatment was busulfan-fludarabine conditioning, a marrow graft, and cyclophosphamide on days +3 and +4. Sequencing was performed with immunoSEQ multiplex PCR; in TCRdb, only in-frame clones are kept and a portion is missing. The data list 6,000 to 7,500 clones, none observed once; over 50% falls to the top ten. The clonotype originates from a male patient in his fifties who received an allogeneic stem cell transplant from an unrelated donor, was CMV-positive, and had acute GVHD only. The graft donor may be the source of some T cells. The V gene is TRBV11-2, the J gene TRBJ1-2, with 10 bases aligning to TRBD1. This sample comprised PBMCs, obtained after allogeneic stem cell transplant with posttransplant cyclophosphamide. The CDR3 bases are TGTGCCAGCAGCGTAAGACAGGGGGCTGATGGCTACACCTTC. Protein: CASSVRQGADGYTF.